This T cell receptor (beta chain) stems from a study of blood T cell repertoires in COVID-19. Assay: immunoSEQ multiplex PCR; the TCRdb copy retains only in-frame clones and omits some. The sample yields 95,000 to 100,000 clones, around 87% seen once. Trimming at V came to 0 bases and at J to 2 bases, leaving 7 bases not matched to a gene. The germline CDR1 and CDR2 sequences are SGHRS and YFSETQ. The CDR3 is 17 amino acids. The chain joins TRBV5-1 to TRBJ2-3; 9 nucleotides agree with TRBD1. The sequenced material came from peripheral blood. The source of this sequence is a woman aged 25 to 45 with acute or convalescent COVID-19. The CDR3 DNA follows: TGCGCCAGCAGCTTGGCCTTCGGACAGGGGATCACAGATACGCAGTATTTT. This codes for CASSLAFGQGITDTQYF.